What follows are 3 T cell receptor beta chains derived from one specimen sequenced in a study of T cells in women clearing cervical HPV infection. Sequencing was performed with immunoSEQ multiplex PCR; in TCRdb, only in-frame clones are kept and a portion is missing. In total, the table holds under 30,000 clones. The sequenced sample was blood buffy coat. The source is a woman between 18 and 75 years old with a cervical HPV16 infection that either progressed to CIN3+ or cleared (not recorded which).

In the case of this clone: The read is 3 residues too short to cover the CDR3 end, so that end is filled in from the germline J gene. The rearrangement joins TRBV29-1 to TRBJ2-5; 8 bases agree with TRBD1. Trimming removed 0 bases from V and 5 bases from J; junction bases left unmatched: 2. The CDR3 runs to 13 residues. Germline V lookup: CDR1 SQVTM, CDR2 ANQGSEA. CDR3 loop: CSVEETGAETQYF. CDR3 bases read: TGCAGCGTTGAAGAGACAGGGGCGGAGACC.

On this clone itself: Read coverage stops 3 residues before the CDR3 terminus; the germline J gene supplies the remainder. The rearrangement links TRBV13 to TRBJ1-6; no clear D gene. The length of the CDR3 is 16 residues. The V and J ends lost 1 base and 8 bases respectively, with 15 bases between them. CDR1 and CDR2 from the germline V gene are PRHDT and FYEKMQ (reference sequence). The covered CDR3 bases are TGTGCCAGCAGCTTAGTCAGAACCGTCGGGGATTCACCC. Translating gives CASSLVRTVGDSP. The whole CDR3 reads CASSLVRTVGDSPLHF.

Note on this clone: With the read ending 3 residues before the CDR3 end, the germline J gene is used to fill in that end. The chain combines TRBV7-2 with TRBJ1-5; 9 nucleotides line up with TRBD1. The CDR3 sequence is 14 residues long. Unmatched junction bases numbered 6, after V lost 8 bases and J lost 4 bases. Germline CDR1 and CDR2: SGHTA and FQGNSA. The CDR3 reads CASGRGTGNQPQHF. Partial CDR3 DNA: TGTGCCAGCGGAAGAGGGACAGGGAATCAGCCC. The full variable domain, in which reference TRBV7-2 and TRBJ1-5 provide the parts outside the CDR3, is GAGVSQSPSNKVTEKGKDVELRCDPISGHTALYWYRQSLGQGLEFLIYFQGNSAPDKSGLPSDRFSAERTGGSVSTLTIQRTQQEDSAVYLCASGRGTGNQPQHFGDGTRLSIL.